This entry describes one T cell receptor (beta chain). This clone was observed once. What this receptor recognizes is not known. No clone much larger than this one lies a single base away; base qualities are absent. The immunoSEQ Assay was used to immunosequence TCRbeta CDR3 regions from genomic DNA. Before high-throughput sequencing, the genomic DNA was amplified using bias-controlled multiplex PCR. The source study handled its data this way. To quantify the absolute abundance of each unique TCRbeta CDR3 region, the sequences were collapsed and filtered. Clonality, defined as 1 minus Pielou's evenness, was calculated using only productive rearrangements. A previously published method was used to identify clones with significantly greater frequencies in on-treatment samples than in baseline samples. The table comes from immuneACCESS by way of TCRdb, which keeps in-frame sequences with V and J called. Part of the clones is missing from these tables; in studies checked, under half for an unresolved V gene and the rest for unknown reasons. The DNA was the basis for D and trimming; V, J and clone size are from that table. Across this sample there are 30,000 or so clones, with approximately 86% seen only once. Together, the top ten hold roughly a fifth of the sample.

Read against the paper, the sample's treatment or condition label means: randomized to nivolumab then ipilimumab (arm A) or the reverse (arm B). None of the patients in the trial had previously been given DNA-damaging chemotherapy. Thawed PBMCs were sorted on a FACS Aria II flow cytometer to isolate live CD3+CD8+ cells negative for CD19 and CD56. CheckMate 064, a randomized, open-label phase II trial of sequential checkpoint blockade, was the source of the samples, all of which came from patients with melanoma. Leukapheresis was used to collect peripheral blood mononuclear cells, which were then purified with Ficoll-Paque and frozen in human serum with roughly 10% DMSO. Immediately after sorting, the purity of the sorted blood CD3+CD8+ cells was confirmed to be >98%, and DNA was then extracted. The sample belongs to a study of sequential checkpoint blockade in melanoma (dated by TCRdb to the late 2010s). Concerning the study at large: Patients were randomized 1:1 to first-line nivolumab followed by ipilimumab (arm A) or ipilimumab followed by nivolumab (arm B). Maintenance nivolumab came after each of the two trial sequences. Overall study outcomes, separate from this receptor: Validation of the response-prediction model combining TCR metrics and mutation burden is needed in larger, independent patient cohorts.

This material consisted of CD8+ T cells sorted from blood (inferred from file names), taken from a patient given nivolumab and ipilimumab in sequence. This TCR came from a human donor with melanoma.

The CDR3 here reads CASSQTSYEQYF. The nucleotide sequence is given as TGTGCCAGCAGTCAGACAAGCTACGAGCAGTACTTC. This chain is built from TRBV6-5 and TRBJ2-7; the D segment cannot be called with confidence. The germline V gene encodes CDR1 MNHEY and CDR2 SVGAGI. Reading from cysteine to phenylalanine, the CDR3 counts 12 amino acids. Just CDR3 DNA is preserved here, 36 bases in frame from base 1. V is shortened by 5 bases, J by 3 bases, and the region joining them spans 8 bases.